Below are 8 T cell receptor beta chains sequenced from a single sample in a study of blood T cell repertoires in COVID-19. Here immunoSEQ multiplex PCR was the method, and the copy in TCRdb shows in-frame clones only, minus some. This table holds about 47,000 clones, over 75% found once. The sequenced material came from peripheral blood. All receptors derive from a human donor with active COVID-19. The donor label of this sample is uncertain.

The J gene is TRBJ2-5, the V gene TRBV27; D is possibly TRBD2 (7 bases). Trimming took off 2 bases at V and 4 bases at J, with 29 bases between the two ends. CDR3 length: 20 amino acids. CDR1 and CDR2 from the germline V gene are MNHEY and SMNVEV (reference sequence). In DNA, the CDR3 is TGTGCCAGCAGTTTACGGTCCTCGAGGTTCCGGGGGGCCACCACAGAGACCCAGTACTTC. Protein product: CASSLRSSRFRGATTETQYF.

V usage is TRBV4-3 and J usage is TRBJ2-7; 10 bases map to TRBD2. The CDR3 runs to 16 residues. CDR1 is LGHNA and CDR2 is YSLEER in the germline V gene. The trim removed 1 base at V and 5 bases at J, leaving 8 bases unmatched. As DNA, the CDR3 is TGCGCCAGCAGCCAAGGGGTGAGGCTAGCGGGAGACGAGCAGTACTTC. This gives the protein CASSQGVRLAGDEQYF.

The J gene is TRBJ2-1, the V gene TRBV13; D gene ambiguous. Germline V gene data show CDR1 as PRHDT and CDR2 as FYEKMQ (reference sequence). The CDR3 consists of 15 residues. V lost 1 base, J lost 6 bases, and 13 bases lay in between. Written as DNA, the CDR3 is TGTGCCAGCAGCTTAGATATGGCTCCCTCCAATGAGCAGTTCTTC. Protein: CASSLDMAPSNEQFF.

This clone has only a few counts. The chain carries TRBV7-9 and TRBJ2-3, with 10 bases identical to TRBD2. CDR1 and CDR2 (germline): SEHNR, FQNEAQ (reference sequence). The CDR3 is made up of 15 amino acids. The J segment lost 1 base and the V segment lost 5 bases, leaving 3 bases of the junction unmatched. The CDR3, as DNA: TGTGCCAGCAGCCTCCTAGCGGGAGGCACAGATACGCAGTATTTT. As protein: CASSLLAGGTDTQYF.

The rearrangement links TRBV5-4 to TRBJ2-2, with D possibly being TRBD1 (6 bases). This CDR3 contains 17 residues. The germline V and J ends were trimmed by 4 bases and 0 bases, with 16 bases remaining between them. The germline V gene encodes CDR1 SGHNT and CDR2 YYREEE (reference sequence). CDR3 DNA: TGTGCCAGCAGCATTGGGGGCCTGGCCTCGAACACCGGGGAGCTGTTTTTT. This gives the protein CASSIGGLASNTGELFF. Combining the CDR3 with reference TRBV5-4 and TRBJ2-2 gives the whole variable domain ETGVTQSPTHLIKTRGQQVTLRCSSQSGHNTVSWYQQALGQGPQFIFQYYREEENGRGNFPPRFSGLQFPNYSSELNVNALELDDSALYLCASSIGGLASNTGELFFGEGSRLTVL.

V usage is TRBV6-5 and J usage is TRBJ2-3, with TRBD2 matching 7 bases. From germline, CDR1 is MNHEY and CDR2 SVGAGI. The CDR3 totals 14 residues. The V and J ends lost 6 bases and 6 bases, in that order; junction bases with no gene match: 9. The CDR3 nucleotides are TGTGCCAGCAGCACTGGACTAGAGGGCGATACGCAGTATTTT. This gives the protein CASSTGLEGDTQYF.

The chain carries TRBV7-9 and TRBJ1-2, with D unresolved. CDR3 length: 14 residues. V dropped 2 bases and J dropped 7 bases, with 14 bases sitting between them. Germline V CDR1 and CDR2: SEHNR, FQNEAQ (reference sequence). The chain's CDR3 is CASSLFGVSGGYTF. In DNA, the CDR3 is TGTGCCAGCAGCTTATTTGGGGTGAGCGGTGGCTACACCTTC.

The gene calls are TRBV19 and TRBJ2-1; TRBD1 matches 7 bases. Trimming took 7 bases from V and 6 from J; bases not matched to a gene: 9. CDR3 length equals 14 residues. From germline, CDR1 is LNHDA and CDR2 SQIVND (reference sequence). Here the CDR3 DNA reads TGTGCCAGTAAAACAGGGGCCGAAGGCAATGAGCAGTTCTTC. It is translated as CASKTGAEGNEQFF.